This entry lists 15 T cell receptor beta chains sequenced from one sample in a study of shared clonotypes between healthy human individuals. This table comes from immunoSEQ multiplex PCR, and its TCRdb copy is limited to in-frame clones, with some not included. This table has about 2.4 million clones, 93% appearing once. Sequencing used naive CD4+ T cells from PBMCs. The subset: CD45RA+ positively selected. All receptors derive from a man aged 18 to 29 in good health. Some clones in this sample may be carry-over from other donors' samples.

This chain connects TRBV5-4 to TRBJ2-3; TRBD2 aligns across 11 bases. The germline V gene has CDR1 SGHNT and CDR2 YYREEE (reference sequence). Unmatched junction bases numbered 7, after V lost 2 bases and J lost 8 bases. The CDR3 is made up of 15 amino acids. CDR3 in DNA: TGTGCCAGCAGCTTTTCAACTAGCGGGGGTGGTACGCAGTATTTT. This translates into CASSFSTSGGGTQYF.

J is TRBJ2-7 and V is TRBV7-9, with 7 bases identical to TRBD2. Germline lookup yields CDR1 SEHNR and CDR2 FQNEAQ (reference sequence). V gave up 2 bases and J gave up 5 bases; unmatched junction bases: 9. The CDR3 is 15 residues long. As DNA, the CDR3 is TGTGCCAGCAGCTTAAGGACTAGTCTGGGCGACGAGCAGTACTTC. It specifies CASSLRTSLGDEQYF.

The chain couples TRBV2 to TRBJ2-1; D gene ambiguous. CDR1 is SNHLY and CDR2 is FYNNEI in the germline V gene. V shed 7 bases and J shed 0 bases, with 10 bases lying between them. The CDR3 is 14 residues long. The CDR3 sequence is CASIPPSSYNEQFF. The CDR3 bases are TGTGCCAGCATCCCCCCCAGCTCCTACAATGAGCAGTTCTTC.

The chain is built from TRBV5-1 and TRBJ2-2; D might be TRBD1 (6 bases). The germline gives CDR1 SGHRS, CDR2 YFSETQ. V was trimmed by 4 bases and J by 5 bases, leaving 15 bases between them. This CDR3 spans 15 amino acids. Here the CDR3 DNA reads TGCGCCAGCAGCCCACCGGCAGGGGCAACCGGGGAGCTGTTTTTT. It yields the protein CASSPPAGATGELFF.

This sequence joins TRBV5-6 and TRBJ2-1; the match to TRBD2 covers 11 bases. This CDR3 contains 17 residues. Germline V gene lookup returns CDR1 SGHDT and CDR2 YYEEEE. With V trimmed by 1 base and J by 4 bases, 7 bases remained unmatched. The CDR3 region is CASSLTSGSGIYNEQFF. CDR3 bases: TGTGCCAGCAGCTTGACTAGCGGGAGTGGGATTTACAATGAGCAGTTCTTC.

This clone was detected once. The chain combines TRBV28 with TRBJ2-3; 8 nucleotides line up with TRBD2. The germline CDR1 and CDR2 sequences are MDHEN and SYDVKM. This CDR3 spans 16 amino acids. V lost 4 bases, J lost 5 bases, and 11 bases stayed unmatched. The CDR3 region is CASSSREAGAIDTQYF. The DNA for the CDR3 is TGTGCCAGCAGTTCCCGAGAAGCGGGAGCGATAGATACGCAGTATTTT. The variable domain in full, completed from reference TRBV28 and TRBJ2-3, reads DVKVTQSSRYLVKRTGEKVFLECVQDMDHENMFWYRQDPGLGLRLIYFSYDVKMKEKGDIPEGYSVSREKKERFSLILESASTNQTSMYLCASSSREAGAIDTQYFGPGTRLTVL.

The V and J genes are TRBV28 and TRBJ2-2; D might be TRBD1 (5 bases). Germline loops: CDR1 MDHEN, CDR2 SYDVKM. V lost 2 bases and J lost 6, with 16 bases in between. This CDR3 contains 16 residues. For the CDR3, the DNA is TGTGCCAGCAGTTTAGTGTCGGGCAGGGCATCCGGGGAGCTGTTTTTT. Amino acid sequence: CASSLVSGRASGELFF.

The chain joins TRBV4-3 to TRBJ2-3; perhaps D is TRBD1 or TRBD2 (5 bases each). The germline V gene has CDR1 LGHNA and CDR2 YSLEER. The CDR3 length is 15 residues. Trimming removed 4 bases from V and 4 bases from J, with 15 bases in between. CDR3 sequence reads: CASSRGTRGADTQYF. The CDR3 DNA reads TGCGCCAGCAGCCGAGGGACCCGAGGCGCAGATACGCAGTATTTT.

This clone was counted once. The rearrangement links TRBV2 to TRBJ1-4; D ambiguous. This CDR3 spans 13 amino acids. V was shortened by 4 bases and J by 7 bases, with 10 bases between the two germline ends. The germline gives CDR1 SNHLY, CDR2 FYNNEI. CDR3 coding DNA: TGTGCCAGCAGTGCGGAGGTCGGTGAAAAACTGTTTTTT. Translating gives CASSAEVGEKLFF.

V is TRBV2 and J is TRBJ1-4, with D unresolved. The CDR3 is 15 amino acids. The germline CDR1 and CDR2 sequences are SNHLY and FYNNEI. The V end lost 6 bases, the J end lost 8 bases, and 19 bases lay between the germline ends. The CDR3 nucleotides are TGTGCCAGCAGCCCCCAGGCCATTATCGGCGAAAAACTGTTTTTT. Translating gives CASSPQAIIGEKLFF.

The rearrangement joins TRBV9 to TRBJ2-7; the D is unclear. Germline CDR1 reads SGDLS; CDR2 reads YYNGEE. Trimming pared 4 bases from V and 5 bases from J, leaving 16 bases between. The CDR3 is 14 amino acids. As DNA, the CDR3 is TGTGCCAGCAGCCCAACGAACTTGGGCAACGAGCAGTACTTC. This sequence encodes CASSPTNLGNEQYF. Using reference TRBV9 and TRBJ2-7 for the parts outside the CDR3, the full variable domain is DSGVTQTPKHLITATGQRVTLRCSPRSGDLSVYWYQQSLDQGLQFLIQYYNGEERAKGNILERFSAQQFPDLHSELNLSSLELGDSALYFCASSPTNLGNEQYFGPGTRLTVT.

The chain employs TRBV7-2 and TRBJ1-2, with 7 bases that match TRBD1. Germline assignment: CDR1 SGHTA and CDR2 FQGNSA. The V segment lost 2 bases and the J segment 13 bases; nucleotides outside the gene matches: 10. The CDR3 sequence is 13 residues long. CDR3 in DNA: TGTGCCAGCAGCTTACGGGACAGCCGGGGGCTCACCTTC. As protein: CASSLRDSRGLTF.

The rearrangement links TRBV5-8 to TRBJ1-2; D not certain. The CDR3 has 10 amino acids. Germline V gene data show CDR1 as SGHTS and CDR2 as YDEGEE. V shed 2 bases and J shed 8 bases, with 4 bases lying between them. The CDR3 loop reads CASSFQGYTF. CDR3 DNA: TGTGCCAGCAGCTTCCAAGGCTACACCTTC.

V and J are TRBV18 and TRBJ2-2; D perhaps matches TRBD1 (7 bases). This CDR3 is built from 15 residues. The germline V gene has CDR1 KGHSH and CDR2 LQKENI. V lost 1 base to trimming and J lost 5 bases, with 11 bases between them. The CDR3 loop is CASSPQTGRTGELFF. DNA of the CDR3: TGTGCCAGCTCACCACAGACAGGGAGGACCGGGGAGCTGTTTTTT.

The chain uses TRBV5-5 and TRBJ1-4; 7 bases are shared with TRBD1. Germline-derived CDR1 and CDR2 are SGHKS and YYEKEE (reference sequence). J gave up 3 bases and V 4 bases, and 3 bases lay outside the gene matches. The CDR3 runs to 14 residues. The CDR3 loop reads CASSVGQPNEKLFF. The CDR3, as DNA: TGTGCCAGCAGCGTGGGACAGCCTAATGAAAAACTGTTTTTT.